This record looks at one TCR beta chain sequence and its context. The data were produced by immunoSEQ multiplex PCR, yet TCRdb's version contains in-frame clones alone and is incomplete. The sample includes 50,000 to 60,000 clones, 85% to 90% of them seen just once. With 4 bases removed from V and 4 bases from J, the gap between germline ends came to 10 bases. The CDR3 has 13 residues. Germline V gene sequence: CDR1 LGHNA, CDR2 YSLEER. This sample is drawn from a study of T cell changes during pregnancy in multiple sclerosis. This TCR derives from a female donor with multiple sclerosis, enrolled in a pregnancy study. The material sequenced was CD4+ T cells from peripheral blood mononuclear cells, taken in the first trimester of pregnancy. J is TRBJ1-1 and V is TRBV4-3, with D perhaps matching TRBD1 (5 bases). CDR3 in DNA: TGCGCCAGCAGCCCTCGGGACTTCACTGAAGCTTTCTTT. Translated, it gives CASSPRDFTEAFF.